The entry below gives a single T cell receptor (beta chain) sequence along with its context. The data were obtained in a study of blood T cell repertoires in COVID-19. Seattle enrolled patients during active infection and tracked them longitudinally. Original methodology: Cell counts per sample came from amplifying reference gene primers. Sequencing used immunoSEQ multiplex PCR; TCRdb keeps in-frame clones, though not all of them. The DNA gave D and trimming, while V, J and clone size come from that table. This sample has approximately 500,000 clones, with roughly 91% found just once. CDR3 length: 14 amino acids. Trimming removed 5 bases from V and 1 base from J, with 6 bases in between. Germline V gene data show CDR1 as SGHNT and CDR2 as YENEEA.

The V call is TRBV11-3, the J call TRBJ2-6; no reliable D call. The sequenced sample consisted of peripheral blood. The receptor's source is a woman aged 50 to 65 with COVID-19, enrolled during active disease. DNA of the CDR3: TGTGCCAGCAGCACTCATTCTGGGGCCAACGTCCTGACTTTC. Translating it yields CASSTHSGANVLTF.